A selection of T cell receptor beta chains follows, all from one sample in a study of CD8 T cells in ankylosing spondylitis. TCRdb ran MiXCR on the 5' RACE reads and lists one entry per CDR3 protein. This table holds fewer than 400,000 distinct CDR3 sequences, more than 20% found once. The sample was blood, either unsorted or a sorted T cell fraction (not recorded which). All receptors come from a male donor with ankylosing spondylitis. Each CDR3 is given with its conserved first and last residue. D genes are given only for firm matches. The size field is filled for only some rows; it gives once, few, many or a size class.

j_call v_call d_call clone_size cdr3_aa cdr3_nt
TRBJ2-5 TRBV5-6 - - CASSLGTVLQETQYF TGTGCCAGCAGCTTGGGGACAGTTTTACAAGAGACCCAGTACTTC
TRBJ2-2 TRBV6-2/TRBV6-3 - few CASSQEGRGELFF TGTGCCAGCAGTCAAGAGGGGCGCGGGGAGCTGTTTTTT
TRBJ2-1 TRBV20-1 TRBD1 - CSAKGQEGPTYNEQFF TGCAGTGCTAAGGGACAGGAAGGGCCTACTTACAATGAGCAGTTCTTC
TRBJ2-7 TRBV6-2/TRBV6-3 - - CASRRPTGYEQYF TGTGCCAGCAGGCGTCCCACAGGATACGAGCAGTACTTC
TRBJ2-3 TRBV20-1 - few CSARDVTISPDTQYF TGCAGTGCTAGAGACGTAACTATTTCTCCAGATACGCAGTATTTT
TRBJ1-5 TRBV20-1 - few CSASRGYQPQHF TGCAGTGCTAGCAGGGGATATCAGCCCCAGCATTTT
TRBJ1-1 TRBV15 - few CATSRVSAANTEAFF TGTGCCACCAGCAGAGTTTCGGCAGCGAACACTGAAGCTTTCTTT
TRBJ2-5 TRBV5-1 - many CASSLGTQETQYF TGCGCCAGCAGCTTGGGGACCCAAGAGACCCAGTACTTC
TRBJ2-3 TRBV7-3 - few CASSLTDGPGTDTQYF TGTGCCAGCAGCTTAACGGACGGGCCGGGAACAGATACGCAGTATTTT
TRBJ2-2 TRBV28 TRBD2 - CASRSSGRTGELFF TGTGCCAGCAGATCTAGCGGGAGAACCGGGGAGCTGTTTTTT
TRBJ1-2 TRBV12-3/TRBV12-4 - many CASSPVWGPEGYTF TGTGCCAGCAGTCCCGTTTGGGGGCCTGAGGGCTACACCTTC
TRBJ2-6 TRBV12-3/TRBV12-4 - few CASSALSGRRSSGANVLTF TGTGCCAGCAGTGCCCTATCGGGCAGGAGATCCTCTGGGGCCAACGTCCTGACTTTC
TRBJ2-1 TRBV12-3/TRBV12-4 - - CATTGRNEQFF TGTGCCACCACCGGACGAAATGAGCAGTTCTTC
TRBJ2-1 TRBV5-1 - - CASSRSLTNEQFF TGCGCCAGCTCCCGATCGCTCACCAATGAGCAGTTCTTC
TRBJ1-5 TRBV20-1 - - CSASRWDTNQPQHF TGCAGTGCTAGTCGTTGGGACACCAATCAGCCCCAGCATTTT
TRBJ2-5 TRBV12-3/TRBV12-4 - many CASSPGSSGSRETQYF TGTGCCAGCAGTCCAGGCTCGTCAGGTTCCCGGGAGACCCAGTACTTC
TRBJ2-1 TRBV20-1 TRBD2 many CSALLPAGGNNEQFF TGCAGTGCCCTCTTACCAGCGGGAGGGAACAATGAGCAGTTCTTC
TRBJ2-7 TRBV24-1 - many CATSDLNTDEQYF TGTGCCACCAGTGACTTGAACACCGACGAGCAGTACTTC
TRBJ1-4 TRBV7-9 TRBD1 - CASSFGQGDEKLFF TGTGCCAGCAGCTTTGGACAGGGGGATGAAAAACTGTTTTTT
TRBJ2-7 TRBV20-1 TRBD2 - CSAPMGPRLAGVREQYF TGCAGTGCTCCTATGGGCCCGAGACTAGCGGGAGTTCGAGAGCAGTACTTC
TRBJ1-2 TRBV15 - few CATSRGTYNYGYTF TGTGCCACCAGCAGAGGAACTTATAACTATGGCTACACCTTC
TRBJ2-5 TRBV5-4 - - CASSLEAEQETQYF TGTGCCAGCAGCTTGGAGGCGGAACAAGAGACCCAGTACTTC
TRBJ2-2 TRBV7-3 - - CASSTQGFGELFF TGTGCCAGCAGCACTCAGGGTTTCGGGGAGCTGTTTTTT
TRBJ2-1 TRBV9 TRBD2 - CASTPGGGSYNEQFF TGTGCCAGCACTCCCGGGGGGGGCTCCTACAATGAGCAGTTCTTC
TRBJ2-5 TRBV29-1 - many CSVGQGVETQYF TGCAGCGTTGGTCAGGGTGTCGAGACCCAGTACTTC
TRBJ2-3 TRBV4-1 - - CASSQTGSSTDTQYF TGCGCCAGCAGCCAAACAGGGAGTTCTACAGATACGCAGTATTTT
TRBJ2-7 TRBV18 - few CASSPQGHLEQYF TGTGCCAGCTCACCACAGGGTCACCTGGAGCAGTACTTC
TRBJ2-6 TRBV25-1 - few CASSEFKEGRANVLTF TGTGCCAGCAGTGAATTTAAGGAAGGGAGGGCCAACGTCCTGACTTTC
TRBJ2-7 TRBV30 TRBD1 - CAWSVQPGQGYEQYF TGTGCCTGGAGTGTCCAGCCGGGACAGGGTTACGAGCAGTACTTC
TRBJ2-3 TRBV20-1 - - CSASPSRTSVDTQYF TGCAGTGCTAGCCCTTCTCGTACGAGTGTAGATACGCAGTATTTT
TRBJ2-1 TRBV3-1 TRBD2 - CASSQGAGGHNEQFF TGTGCCAGCAGCCAGGGCGCGGGAGGCCACAATGAGCAGTTCTTC
TRBJ2-5 TRBV18 - - CASSLTGLGETQYF TGTGCCAGCTCACTAACAGGGCTTGGAGAGACCCAGTACTTC
TRBJ2-3 TRBV5-6 - few CASSLLAGRDTQYF TGTGCCAGCAGCTTGTTGGCAGGCAGAGATACGCAGTATTTT
TRBJ2-2 TRBV5-1 - - CASSLPGSAGTGELFF TGCGCCAGCAGCTTGCCGGGGTCCGCGGGCACCGGGGAGCTGTTTTTT
TRBJ2-5 TRBV29-1 - few CSAETGETQYF TGCAGCGCCGAGACCGGGGAGACCCAGTACTTC
TRBJ1-2 TRBV25-1 - few CASSEWGYGYTF TGTGCCAGCAGTGAATGGGGCTATGGCTACACCTTC
TRBJ1-6 TRBV7-9 TRBD1 - CASSRQGLSSPLHF TGTGCCAGCAGTCGACAGGGTTTAAGTTCACCCCTCCACTTT
TRBJ1-3 TRBV7-3 TRBD1 - CASSLNGQGSGTIYF TGTGCCAGCAGCTTAAACGGACAGGGGTCAGGCACCATATATTTT
TRBJ2-1 TRBV12-3/TRBV12-4 - few CASSLLLSSYNEQFF TGTGCCAGCAGTTTATTACTTAGCTCCTACAATGAGCAGTTCTTC
TRBJ2-7 TRBV5-5 - - CASSLYRLEDEQYF TGTGCCAGCAGCTTGTATCGTCTAGAGGACGAGCAGTACTTC
TRBJ2-7 TRBV6-2/TRBV6-3 TRBD2 - CASSYQAGQSKEQYF TGTGCCAGCAGTTACCAAGCGGGGCAGTCGAAGGAGCAGTACTTC
TRBJ2-7 TRBV7-8 - few CASGQGLYEQYF TGTGCCAGCGGGCAGGGATTATACGAGCAGTACTTC
TRBJ2-7 TRBV9 - - CASSVGPAYEQYF TGTGCCAGCAGCGTAGGGCCAGCCTACGAGCAGTACTTC
TRBJ2-1 TRBV27 - - CASSLRRDFYNEQFF TGTGCCAGCAGTTTAAGGAGGGACTTCTACAATGAGCAGTTCTTC
TRBJ2-2 TRBV5-1 TRBD1 - CASSLPGTGGIGELFF TGCGCCAGCAGCTTGCCCGGGACAGGGGGCATCGGGGAGCTGTTTTTT
TRBJ2-7 TRBV7-2 - - CASSLAPRVEQYF TGTGCCAGCAGCTTAGCCCCCAGGGTTGAGCAGTACTTC